The present T cell receptor beta chain was sequenced within a study of blood T cell repertoires in COVID-19. Study background: The study drew acute and convalescent COVID-19 samples from the United States, Italy and Spain. In each case, the material was cDNA or gDNA derived from T cells, B-cell-depleted T cells, or PBMCs.

The J segment lost 5 bases and the V segment lost 6 bases, leaving 8 bases of the junction unmatched. The CDR3 runs to 15 residues. Germline V gene lookup returns CDR1 SGHAT and CDR2 FQNNGV. The authors' processing: Amplification of reference gene primers provided the estimated nucleated cell counts. Produced via immunoSEQ multiplex PCR; TCRdb's table is partial and in-frame only. That table supplies the V and J calls and clone size; D and trimming were determined from the DNA. The sample carries about 220,000 clones, less than 90% recorded once. The V gene is TRBV11-2, the J gene TRBJ2-7; 12 positions agree with TRBD2. The sequencing sample was made of peripheral blood. This clonotype originated in a woman aged 60-75 years who had recovered from COVID-19. The CDR3 here is CASSTGTSGPHEQYF. The CDR3 region has the DNA TGTGCCAGCAGTACCGGGACTAGCGGGCCCCACGAGCAGTACTTC.